This T cell receptor beta chain was recovered during a study of T cell changes during pregnancy in multiple sclerosis. CDR1 is MNHEY, CDR2 SVGAGI, per germline. J gave up 3 bases and V 4 bases, and 2 bases lay outside the gene matches. The length of the CDR3 is 14 residues. Using immunoSEQ multiplex PCR, the repertoire was profiled, and TCRdb retains in-frame clones only, with some absent. Found here are more than 75,000 clones, 85% to 95% of them singletons; the top ten hold 0.9% to 1.2%. The chain links TRBV6-5 to TRBJ2-7; 11 positions match TRBD1. This sequence originates from a female donor with multiple sclerosis, enrolled in a pregnancy study. This sample comprised peripheral blood, obtained in the first trimester of pregnancy. CDR3 DNA: TGTGCCAGCAGTTTCGGGACAGGGGGCTACGAGCAGTACTTC. Encoded protein: CASSFGTGGYEQYF.